Detailed here is one TCR beta chain. The sample comes from a study of T-cell memory formation after mild COVID-19. Study summary: Clusters were largely donor specific.

One entry per CDR3 protein results from TCRdb running MiXCR on the 5' RACE reads. This sample has about 560,000 distinct CDR3 sequences, with less than 25% found just once. The CDR3 is made up of 13 amino acids. The germline V gene encodes CDR1 DFQATT and CDR2 SNEGSKA (reference sequence). The junction had 10 bases not matched to a gene; V was cut back by 5 bases and J by 9 bases. The chain carries TRBV20-1 and TRBJ2-7, with 10 bases lining up with TRBD2. This receptor was obtained from an adult woman who had mild COVID-19 (a few samples of this study predate the infection). Cell type and time point are not known. Specimen: PBMCs or a T cell subset sorted from them (not recorded which). The CDR3 DNA reads as TGCAGTGCTTATCTAGCGGGAGTGGCGGGGCAGTACTTC. Its protein product is CSAYLAGVAGQYF.